The present TCR beta chain was sequenced within a study of identical twins (dated by TCRdb to the mid-2010s). Context from the whole study: To test whether fetal clonotypes persist, this study deep-sequenced TCR alpha and beta repertoires from monozygotic twins, from unrelated adults of various ages, and from cord blood. To rule out contamination, the twin experiments were replicated at different times with different library preparation protocols.

General conclusions and limits of the study: Recombination models systematically underestimated out-of-frame TCR alpha sharing in monozygotic twins but agreed with sharing between unrelated individuals. Invariant T cells such as MAIT and iNKT could partly confound zero-insertion analyses, although diverse VJ usage argued against such confounding for most clonotypes. Because the same donors could not be followed over many years, the conclusions relied on cross-sectional statistical analysis. Abundant cord blood beta clonotypes had fewer insertions, young adult naive repertoires showed a similar but weaker trend, and memory repertoires showed no such trend. The excess sharing between twins in beta out-of-frame sequences was weaker because fewer shared sequences reduced the signal-to-noise ratio. Out-of-frame TCR alpha sequences shared between twins showed an excess of low generation-probability sequences compared with coincidental sharing between unrelated individuals.

V and J lose 5 bases and 1 base, and a span of 17 bases separates them. For CDR1 and CDR2, the germline V gene (reference sequence) lists SEHNR and FQNEAQ. Taken from cysteine to phenylalanine, the CDR3 has 16 residues. The entry retains the CDR3 DNA only, 48 bases that are in frame from base 1. Every donor in the study was a healthy Caucasian. Three pairs of female monozygotic twins, all aged about 18 to 29 years, were included in the twin cohort. Peripheral blood mononuclear cells were the source from which RNA for the TCR libraries was isolated. The library was made by 5' RACE. Sequencing used an Illumina HiSeq 2000. Template switching introduced a universal primer binding site; the final cDNA contained a unique molecular identifier, enabling accurate counting of TCR cDNA molecules. First-strand cDNA for TCR alpha and beta chains was synthesized from specific primers in the conserved constant-segment region. To control for contamination, each cDNA library was double barcoded with a SMART-Mk sample barcode plus Illumina barcodes. TruSeq adapter sequences, together with Illumina sample barcodes, were added in two successive PCR steps. The TCR alpha and beta cDNA libraries were sequenced on the Illumina HiSeq platform using custom primers. For the original study's pipeline: MiGEC processed the raw reads to extract unique molecular identifiers, while MiXCR was used to determine the CDR3 positions. For each individual, recombination models were inferred using an EM algorithm with the repgenHMM and IGoR tools. Shared clonotype analysis was performed with the tcR package in R, normalizing sharing by the product of cloneset sizes. Out-of-frame nonproductive sequences were analyzed to study raw recombination free of thymic and clonal selection effects. The public reads were run again by TCRdb, first through fastp at Q25 and then through MiXCR, and only productive beta chains were kept. Identical CDR3 proteins give one entry, which carries the most common genes and DNA. The V and J calls reflect TCRdb's pipeline rather than the authors' work. This sample gives under 1 million distinct CDR3 sequences in total; 9% to 15% of them show up just once. Of the sample, around 1.5% is held by the ten largest clones.

As for this clonotype: Which antigen it targets is not known. Per-base quality was not reported, and no clone a single base away is much larger than it.

These data are also associated with another study on yellow fever vaccine responses in identical twins. The second paper further reports: According to the authors, in identical twins the way T cells responded to vaccination appeared partly convergent and partly personalized. The study precisely tracked vaccine-responding T cell clones in identical twins.

The clonotype was recovered from a woman aged 18 to 35 in good health. Recombination joined TRBV7-9 with TRBJ1-1, with no confidently assigned D gene. Material for sequencing was PBMCs. The sequenced DNA is TGTGCCAGCAGCCCGGGGTTGTGGGGTGCGAACACTGAAGCTTTCTTT. Its protein reads: CASSPGLWGANTEAFF.